A single sample is the source of the 21 T cell receptor beta chains below, sequenced in a study of T cell repertoires in cytomegalovirus infection. A single record per CDR3 protein comes from TCRdb applying MiXCR to the reads. The sample consists of around 550,000 distinct CDR3 sequences, roughly 29% of them appearing once. The sequenced sample consisted of PBMCs. These TCRs come from a human donor in good health (CMV status not recorded). Some clones in this sample may be carry-over from other donors' samples.

This clonotype was detected only a few times. This chain connects TRBV28 to TRBJ1-5; 9 bases align to TRBD1. This CDR3 contains 12 residues. Germline CDR1 reads MDHEN; CDR2 reads SYDVKM. Germline trimming cut 8 bases from V and 7 bases from J; bases unmatched to any gene: 3. The CDR3 DNA follows: TGTGCCAGCTGGGACAGGGCCCAGCCCCAGCATTTT. As protein: CASWDRAQPQHF. Complete variable domain (other parts from reference TRBV28 and TRBJ1-5): DVKVTQSSRYLVKRTGEKVFLECVQDMDHENMFWYRQDPGLGLRLIYFSYDVKMKEKGDIPEGYSVSREKKERFSLILESASTNQTSMYLCASWDRAQPQHFGDGTRLSIL.

This clonotype appeared a few times. The chain combines TRBV20-1 with TRBJ2-1; 13 bases are a match to TRBD2. With V trimmed by 0 bases and J by 8 bases, 13 bases remained unmatched. This CDR3 comprises 18 residues. The germline V gene has CDR1 DFQATT and CDR2 SNEGSKA (reference sequence). CDR3 sequence (DNA): TGCAGTGCTAGAGATCTCGTTGGACTAGCGGGAGTCGGGGATGAGCAGTTCTTC. Amino acids: CSARDLVGLAGVGDEQFF.

This clonotype was seen a few times. This chain joins TRBV4-3 and TRBJ2-1; 7 bases fit TRBD2. Trimming cost V 3 bases and J 6 bases; bases outside gene matches: 5. The CDR3 is made up of 14 amino acids. CDR1 and CDR2 (germline): LGHNA, YSLEER. In DNA form, the CDR3 reads TGCGCCAGCAGCCACCGGGACTACCGCAATGAGCAGTTCTTC. It specifies CASSHRDYRNEQFF.

This clonotype was seen more than once but under ten times. The chain has TRBV6-2 or TRBV6-3 and TRBJ2-7; D is unresolved. The CDR3 is made up of 13 amino acids. Germline V CDR1 and CDR2: MNHEY, SVGEGT. The germline V and J ends were trimmed by 6 bases and 7 bases, with 16 bases remaining between them. CDR3 residues: CASSRIRDTEQYF. CDR3 DNA sequence: TGTGCCAGCAGCCGTATCCGAGACACTGAGCAGTACTTC.

The chain employs TRBV29-1 and TRBJ2-7; 11 bases are a match to TRBD2. This CDR3 has 14 amino acids. The trim removed 6 bases at V and 1 base at J, leaving 5 bases unmatched. Germline CDR1 is SQVTM and CDR2 is ANQGSEA. Here the CDR3 reads CSVPTSGASYEQYF. For the CDR3, the DNA is TGCAGCGTCCCGACTAGCGGGGCTTCCTACGAGCAGTACTTC.

The genes are TRBV12-5 and TRBJ1-2; D unresolved. Trimming stripped 8 bases from V and 5 bases from J, with 24 bases between. Germline V gives CDR1 LGHNT, CDR2 FRNRAP. The CDR3 is 16 residues long. The CDR3 DNA reads TGTGCTAGTAGAAATGACCTGTTTGGCGCTAGTTATGGCTACACCTTC. It codes for CASRNDLFGASYGYTF.

The rearrangement links TRBV3-1 to TRBJ2-1; 7 bases agree with TRBD2. The CDR3 is 15 amino acids. The germline V gene encodes CDR1 LGHDT and CDR2 YNNKEL (reference sequence). Germline trimming cut 5 bases from V and 3 bases from J; bases unmatched to any gene: 7. The CDR3 loop reads CASSEQGGSYNEQFF. CDR3 sequence (DNA): TGTGCCAGCAGCGAGCAGGGAGGGAGCTACAATGAGCAGTTCTTC.

The gene calls are TRBV7-2 and TRBJ2-3, with D possibly being TRBD1 or TRBD2 (5 bases each). Germline lookup yields CDR1 SGHTA and CDR2 FQGNSA. CDR3 length equals 14 residues. V lost 5 bases, J lost 3 bases, and 12 bases lay in between. This CDR3 reads CASSPGTLTDTQYF. CDR3 DNA: TGTGCCAGCAGCCCAGGGACCCTTACAGATACGCAGTATTTT.

There are many counts of this clonotype. The chain has TRBV7-8 and TRBJ1-4; D gene ambiguous. Germline V lookup: CDR1 SGHVS, CDR2 FQNEAQ. This CDR3 has 13 residues. V shed 4 bases and J shed 8 bases, with 11 bases lying between them. CDR3 sequence (DNA): TGTGCCAGCAGCTCTTTATCGGGGGAAAAACTGTTTTTT. Translation gives CASSSLSGEKLFF.

The gene calls are TRBV7-8 and TRBJ2-7, with D maybe TRBD2 (5 bases). The germline gives CDR1 SGHVS, CDR2 FQNEAQ. The CDR3 totals 14 residues. Deletions cut 0 bases from V and 5 bases from J, with 11 bases between. The CDR3 DNA reads as TGTGCCAGCAGCTTAGCGGGAGTTAGCCACGAGCAGTACTTC. Amino acid sequence: CASSLAGVSHEQYF. Full variable domain (missing parts from reference TRBV7-8 and TRBJ2-7): GAGVSQSPRYKVAKRGQDVALRCDPISGHVSLFWYQQALGQGPEFLTYFQNEAQLDKSGLPSDRFFAERPEGSVSTLKIQRTQQEDSAVYLCASSLAGVSHEQYFGPGTRLTVT.

Only a few counts were recorded for this clonotype. The chain couples TRBV7-3 to TRBJ2-3; D uncertain. Per the germline V gene, CDR1 is SGHTA and CDR2 is FQGTGA. This CDR3 region has 13 residues. Trimming removed 1 base at V and 6 bases at J, with 8 bases between. This CDR3 reads CASSLRPWDTQYF. DNA for the CDR3: TGTGCCAGCAGCTTAAGGCCCTGGGATACGCAGTATTTT.

This clonotype was seen at least ten times. The rearrangement uses TRBV28 and TRBJ2-5, with D possibly called TRBD1 or TRBD2 (5 bases each). CDR3 length: 15 residues. In germline, CDR1 is MDHEN, CDR2 SYDVKM. V lost 2 bases and J lost 4, with 14 bases in between. Here the CDR3 reads CASSLVGDQGETQYF. The CDR3 coding sequence is TGTGCCAGCAGTTTAGTGGGGGACCAGGGAGAGACCCAGTACTTC.

This rearrangement joins TRBV4-3 to TRBJ2-1; TRBD1 agrees at 12 bases. CDR3 size: 16 residues. CDR1 is LGHNA and CDR2 is YSLEER in the germline V gene. V was clipped by 1 base and J by 7 bases; unmatched bases: 5. The CDR3 DNA follows: TGCGCCAGCAGCCAAGTCCGGGACAGGGGGCTAAATGAGCAGTTCTTC. It translates to CASSQVRDRGLNEQFF.

This clonotype occurred a few times. The CDR3 DNA reads TGTGCCAGCAGTTTTCCGGGCCTAGAGACCCAGTACTTC. This translates into CASSFPGLETQYF. This chain uses TRBV12-3 or TRBV12-4 with TRBJ2-5; D ambiguous. The CDR3 is made up of 13 amino acids. The ends were cut back, 3 bases at V and 4 bases at J, with 9 bases in the middle.

This clonotype was counted only a few times. The rearrangement links TRBV19 to TRBJ2-1; weak D call: TRBD1 (6 bases). This CDR3 is 13 amino acids long. The V gene lost 6 bases and the J gene lost 14 bases, with 20 bases spanning the gap. Germline CDR1 reads LNHDA; CDR2 reads SQIVND (reference sequence). The CDR3: CASSSNEWTEEFF. As DNA, the CDR3 is TGTGCCAGTAGCTCGAACGAATGGACAGAAGAGTTCTTC.

This clonotype has at least ten counts. The V gene is TRBV12-3 or TRBV12-4, the J gene TRBJ2-1, with 8 bases lining up with TRBD2. V shed 6 bases and J 8 bases; nucleotides not matched to a gene: 21. The CDR3 loop spans 18 amino acids. CDR3 sequence (DNA): TGTGCCAGCAGCCCTACCTCGCTAGCGGGTGTAGACTCCCATGAGCAGTTCTTC. The encoded protein is CASSPTSLAGVDSHEQFF.

This clonotype turned up a few times. This rearrangement joins TRBV7-8 to TRBJ2-7; D gene uncertain. V lost 4 bases to trimming and J lost 6 bases, with 10 bases between them. This CDR3 region has 12 residues. Germline CDR1 reads SGHVS; CDR2 reads FQNEAQ. The CDR3 protein is CASSSSWGEQYV. CDR3 in DNA: TGTGCCAGCAGCTCCAGTTGGGGCGAGCAGTACGTC.

V is TRBV11-2 and J is TRBJ1-1; D may be TRBD1 (5 bases). The CDR3 length is 19 residues. V was trimmed by 1 base and J by 0 bases, leaving 21 bases between them. From germline, CDR1 is SGHAT and CDR2 FQNNGV. CDR3 loop: CASSLGNIRETALNTEAFF. CDR3 coding DNA: TGTGCCAGCAGCTTAGGGAATATTCGGGAGACAGCACTGAACACTGAAGCTTTCTTT.

This clonotype was seen many times. This chain connects TRBV7-2 to TRBJ2-3; D not certain. The CDR3 is 16 residues long. The V end was cut by 5 bases, the J end by 0 bases, with 15 bases between. CDR1 is SGHTA and CDR2 is FQGNSA in the germline V gene. The CDR3 loop reads CASSTRTITSTDTQYF. The CDR3 nucleotides are TGTGCCAGCAGCACTCGCACCATTACTAGCACAGATACGCAGTATTTT.

The chain recombines TRBV28 with TRBJ1-4; TRBD1 might be the D (5 bases). Looked up from germline, CDR1 is MDHEN and CDR2 is SYDVKM. The V end was cut by 4 bases, the J end by 8 bases, with 23 bases between. This CDR3 region has 17 residues. CDR3 sequence: CASSSDTVGALREKLFF. The CDR3 bases are TGTGCCAGCAGTTCGGATACAGTAGGGGCGTTACGAGAAAAACTGTTTTTT. The full variable domain, rest sourced from reference TRBV28 and TRBJ1-4, is DVKVTQSSRYLVKRTGEKVFLECVQDMDHENMFWYRQDPGLGLRLIYFSYDVKMKEKGDIPEGYSVSREKKERFSLILESASTNQTSMYLCASSSDTVGALREKLFFGSGTQLSVL.

Ten or more counts support this clonotype. CDR3 sequence (DNA): TGTGCCAGCAGCCCCGAATGGGGGCAGAGAGAGACCCAGTACTTC. Protein sequence: CASSPEWGQRETQYF. This chain joins TRBV7-2 and TRBJ2-5; D might be TRBD1 (6 bases). V was cut by 5 bases and J by 4 bases, with 17 bases left in between. CDR1 SGHTA and CDR2 FQGNSA come from the germline V gene. This CDR3 region has 15 residues.